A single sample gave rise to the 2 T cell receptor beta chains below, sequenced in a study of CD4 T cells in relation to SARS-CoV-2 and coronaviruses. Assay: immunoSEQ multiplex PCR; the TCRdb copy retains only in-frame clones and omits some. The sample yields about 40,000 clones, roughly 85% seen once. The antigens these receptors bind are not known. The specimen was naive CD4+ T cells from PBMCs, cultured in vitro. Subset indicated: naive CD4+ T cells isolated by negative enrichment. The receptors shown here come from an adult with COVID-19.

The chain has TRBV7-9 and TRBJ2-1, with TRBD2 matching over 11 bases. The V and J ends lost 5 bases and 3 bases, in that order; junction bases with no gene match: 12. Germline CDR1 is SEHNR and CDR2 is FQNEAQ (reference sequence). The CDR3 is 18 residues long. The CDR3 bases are TGTGCCAGCAGCCCTGGACTAGCGGGCCCTAAATACTACAATGAGCAGTTCTTC. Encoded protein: CASSPGLAGPKYYNEQFF.

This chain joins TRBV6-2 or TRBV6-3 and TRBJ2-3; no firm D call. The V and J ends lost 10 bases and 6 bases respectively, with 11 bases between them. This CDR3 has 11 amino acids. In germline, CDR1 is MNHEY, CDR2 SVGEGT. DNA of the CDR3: TGTGCCACCAGCCGTGGGGATACGCAGTATTTT. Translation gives CATSRGDTQYF.